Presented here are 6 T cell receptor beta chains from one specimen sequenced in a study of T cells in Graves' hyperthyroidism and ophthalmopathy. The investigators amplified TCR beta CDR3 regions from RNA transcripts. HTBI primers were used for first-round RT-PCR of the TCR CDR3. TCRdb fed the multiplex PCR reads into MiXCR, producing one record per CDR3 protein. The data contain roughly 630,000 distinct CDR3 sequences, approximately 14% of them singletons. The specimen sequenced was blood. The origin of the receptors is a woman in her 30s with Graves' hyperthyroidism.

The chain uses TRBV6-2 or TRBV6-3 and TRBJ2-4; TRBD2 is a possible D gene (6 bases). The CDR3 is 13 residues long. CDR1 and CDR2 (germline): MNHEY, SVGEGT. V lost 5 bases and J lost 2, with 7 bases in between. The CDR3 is CASSRTTKNIQYF. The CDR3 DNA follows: TGTGCCAGCAGTCGGACTACCAAAAACATTCAGTACTTC.

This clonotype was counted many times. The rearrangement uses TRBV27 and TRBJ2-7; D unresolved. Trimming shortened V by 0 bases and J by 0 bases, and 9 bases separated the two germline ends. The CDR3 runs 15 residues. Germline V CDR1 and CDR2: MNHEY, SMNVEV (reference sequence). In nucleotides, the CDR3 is TGTGCCAGCAGTTTATCCCCTTTAAGCTCCTACGAGCAGTACTTC. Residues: CASSLSPLSSYEQYF.

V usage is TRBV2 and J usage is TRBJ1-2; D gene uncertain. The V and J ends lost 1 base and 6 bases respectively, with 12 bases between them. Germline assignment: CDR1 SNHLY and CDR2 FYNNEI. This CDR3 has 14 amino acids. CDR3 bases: TGTGCCAGCAGTGAAGGCCGGACGGAGGATGGCTACACCTTC. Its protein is CASSEGRTEDGYTF.

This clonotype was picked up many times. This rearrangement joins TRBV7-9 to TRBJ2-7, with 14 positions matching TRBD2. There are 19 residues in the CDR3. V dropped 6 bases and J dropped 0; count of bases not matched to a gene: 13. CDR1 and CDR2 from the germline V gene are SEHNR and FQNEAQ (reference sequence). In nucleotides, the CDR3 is TGTGCCAGCAGTACCCTGTGGACTAGCGGGGGGATAAGCTCCTACGAGCAGTACTTC. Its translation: CASSTLWTSGGISSYEQYF. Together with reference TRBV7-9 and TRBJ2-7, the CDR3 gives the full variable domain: DTGVSQNPRHKITKRGQNVTFRCDPISEHNRLYWYRQTLGQGPEFLTYFQNEAQLEKSRLLSDRFSAERPKGSFSTLEIQRTEQGDSAMYLCASSTLWTSGGISSYEQYFGPGTRLTVT.

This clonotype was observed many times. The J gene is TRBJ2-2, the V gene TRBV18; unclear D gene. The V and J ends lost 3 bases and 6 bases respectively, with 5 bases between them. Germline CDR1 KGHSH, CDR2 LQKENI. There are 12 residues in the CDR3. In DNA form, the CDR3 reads TGTGCCAGCTCACCGGTTCCCGGGGAGCTGTTTTTT. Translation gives CASSPVPGELFF.

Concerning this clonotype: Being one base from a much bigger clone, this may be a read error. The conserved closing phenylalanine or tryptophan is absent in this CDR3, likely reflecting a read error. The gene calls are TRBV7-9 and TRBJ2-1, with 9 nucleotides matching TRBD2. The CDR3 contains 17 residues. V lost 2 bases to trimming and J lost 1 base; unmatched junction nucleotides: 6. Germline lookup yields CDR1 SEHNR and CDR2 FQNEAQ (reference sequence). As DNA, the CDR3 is TGTGCCAGCAGCTTAAACCCGGGACTAGCTTCCTACAATGAGCAGTTCTCC. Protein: CASSLNPGLASYNEQFS.